The 8 T cell receptor beta chains in this list originate from one sample, sequenced in a study of blood T cell repertoires in COVID-19. Using immunoSEQ multiplex PCR, the repertoire was profiled, and TCRdb retains in-frame clones only, with some absent. The top ten hold approximately 7.4% of the sample, which has fewer than 450,000 clones, about 88% seen once. Specimen: peripheral blood. These receptors originate from a woman aged 70-85 years with COVID-19, enrolled during active disease.

This clone has only one observation. The chain has TRBV5-1 and TRBJ1-3; 8 bases match TRBD1. This CDR3 is 17 amino acids long. The germline V gene has CDR1 SGHRS and CDR2 YFSETQ. V trimming: 4 bases; J trimming: 1 base; junction bases outside the gene matches: 10. The CDR3 reads CASSDGQGFTSGNTIYF. Written as DNA, the CDR3 is TGCGCCAGCAGCGATGGACAGGGTTTCACTTCTGGAAACACCATATATTTT.

The J gene is TRBJ1-6, the V gene TRBV19; D call uncertain. The germline CDR1 and CDR2 sequences are LNHDA and SQIVND (reference sequence). This CDR3 has 14 amino acids. Trimming stripped 3 bases from V and 10 bases from J, with 13 bases between. CDR3 in amino acids: CASSMVRERSPLHF. CDR3 DNA: TGTGCCAGTAGTATGGTGAGGGAAAGGTCACCCCTCCACTTT.

The CDR3 nucleotides are TGTGCCAGCAACCGGAGCCCCGACAGGGGCACAGATACGCAGTATTTT. Protein: CASNRSPDRGTDTQYF. The chain links TRBV9 to TRBJ2-3, with 7 nucleotides matching TRBD1. Germline CDR1 SGDLS, CDR2 YYNGEE. The CDR3 length is 16 residues. The V and J ends lost 6 bases and 1 base, in that order; junction bases with no gene match: 11.

J is TRBJ1-3 and V is TRBV7-8; the D is unclear. The CDR3 spans 15 residues. CDR1 and CDR2 from the germline V gene are SGHVS and FQNEAQ. Trimming stripped 3 bases from V and 0 bases from J, with 9 bases between. CDR3 nucleotides: TGTGCCAGCAGCTTGCCGGGAGGCTCTGGAAACACCATATATTTT. Translating gives CASSLPGGSGNTIYF.

This clone has just one count. The chain employs TRBV6-5 and TRBJ2-1; 11 bases fit TRBD1. Trimming cost V 6 bases and J 5 bases; bases outside gene matches: 6. Per the germline V gene, CDR1 is MNHEY and CDR2 is SVGAGI. This CDR3 is built from 15 residues. CDR3 region: CASRAGTGGNNEQFF. The CDR3 DNA sequence: TGTGCCAGCAGGGCCGGGACAGGGGGAAACAATGAGCAGTTCTTC.

The CDR3 DNA reads TGTGCCAGCAGCCATTTCGAGGGACTCACTGAAGCTTTCTTT. It specifies CASSHFEGLTEAFF. The chain carries TRBV7-2 and TRBJ1-1; possibly TRBD1 for D (5 bases). CDR3 length: 14 amino acids. Germline V gene lookup returns CDR1 SGHTA and CDR2 FQGNSA. Trimming removed 5 bases at V and 4 bases at J, with 14 bases between. Combining the CDR3 with reference TRBV7-2 and TRBJ1-1 gives the whole variable domain GAGVSQSPSNKVTEKGKDVELRCDPISGHTALYWYRQSLGQGLEFLIYFQGNSAPDKSGLPSDRFSAERTGGSVSTLTIQRTQQEDSAVYLCASSHFEGLTEAFFGQGTRLTVV.

The rearrangement links TRBV27 to TRBJ2-2; D is ambiguous. Germline V CDR1 and CDR2: MNHEY, SMNVEV (reference sequence). V was shortened by 5 bases and J by 0 bases, with 13 bases between the two germline ends. This CDR3 has 16 amino acids. The CDR3 protein is CASSSPLHSNTGELFF. The CDR3 DNA reads as TGTGCCAGCAGTAGCCCACTACACTCGAACACCGGGGAGCTGTTTTTT.

The chain recombines TRBV18 with TRBJ1-2, with D possibly TRBD1 on 6 matching bases. The CDR3 has 15 residues. The germline V gene has CDR1 KGHSH and CDR2 LQKENI. Trimming shortened V by 3 bases and J by 2 bases, and 13 bases separated the two germline ends. CDR3 sequence: CASSPSVDSNYGYTF. As DNA, the CDR3 is TGTGCCAGCTCACCGAGTGTGGACAGCAACTATGGCTACACCTTC.